The clone carrying this T cell receptor beta chain was seen a few times. The data were obtained in a study of T-cell reconstitution after alpha-beta-depleted transplantation in children. V lost 5 bases and J 6 bases, leaving 23 bases between the germline ends. The CDR3 length is 17 residues. Germline-derived CDR1 and CDR2 are MNHEY and SVGEGT. The TCRbeta library incorporated unique molecular identifiers. Via MiXCR, TCRdb re-called the PCR reads, giving one row per CDR3 protein. The sample has fewer than 550,000 distinct CDR3 sequences; 11% are singletons. This rearrangement joins TRBV6-2 or TRBV6-3 to TRBJ1-5, with D possibly matching TRBD1 (6 bases). This material consisted of PBMCs from the stem cell graft donor, taken from the stem cell graft. This receptor was taken from a human donor who donated a stem cell graft to a child with acute myeloid leukemia. CDR3 coding DNA: TGTGCCAGCAGTGACCCTACGGAATACAGGGAATCTCAGCCCCAGCATTTT. This gives the protein CASSDPTEYRESQPQHF.